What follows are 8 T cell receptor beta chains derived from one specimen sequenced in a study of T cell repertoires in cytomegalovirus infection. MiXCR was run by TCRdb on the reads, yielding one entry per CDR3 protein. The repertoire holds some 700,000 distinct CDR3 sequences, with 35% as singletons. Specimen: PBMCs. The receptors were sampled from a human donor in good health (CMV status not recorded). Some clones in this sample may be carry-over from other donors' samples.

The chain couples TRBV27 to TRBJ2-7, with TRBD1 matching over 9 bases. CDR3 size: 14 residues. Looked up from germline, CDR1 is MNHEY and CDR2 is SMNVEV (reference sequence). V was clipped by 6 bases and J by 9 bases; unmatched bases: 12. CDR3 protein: CASSPGTGWRGQYF. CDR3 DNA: TGTGCCAGCAGCCCCGGGACAGGGTGGAGAGGGCAGTACTTC.

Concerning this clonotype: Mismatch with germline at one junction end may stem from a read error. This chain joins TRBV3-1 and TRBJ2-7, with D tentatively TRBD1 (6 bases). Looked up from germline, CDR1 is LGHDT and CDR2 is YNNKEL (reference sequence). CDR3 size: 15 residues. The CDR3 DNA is TGTGCCAGCAGCGGGGGCCCGAAACCCATCTACGAGCAGTCCTTC. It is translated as CASSGGPKPIYEQSF.

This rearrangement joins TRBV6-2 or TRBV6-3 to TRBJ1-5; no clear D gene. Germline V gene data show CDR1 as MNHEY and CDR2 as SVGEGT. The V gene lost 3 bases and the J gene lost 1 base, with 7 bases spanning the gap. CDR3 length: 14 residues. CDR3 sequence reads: CASSYQASNQPQHF. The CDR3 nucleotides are TGTGCCAGCAGTTATCAGGCCAGCAATCAGCCCCAGCATTTT.

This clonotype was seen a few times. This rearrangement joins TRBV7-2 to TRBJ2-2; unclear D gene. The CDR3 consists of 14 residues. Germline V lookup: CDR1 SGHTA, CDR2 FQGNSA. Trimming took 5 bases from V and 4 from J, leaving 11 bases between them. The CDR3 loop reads CASSRGLPTGELFF. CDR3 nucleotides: TGTGCCAGCAGCAGAGGCCTACCCACCGGGGAGCTGTTTTTT.

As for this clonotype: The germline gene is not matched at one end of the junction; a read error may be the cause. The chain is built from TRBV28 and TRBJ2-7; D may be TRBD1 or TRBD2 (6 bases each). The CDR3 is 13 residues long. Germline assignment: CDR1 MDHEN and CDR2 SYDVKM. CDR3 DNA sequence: TGTGCCAGCAACGGGGGCGGTACCTACGAGCATTACTTC. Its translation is CASNGGGTYEHYF.

CDR3 loop: CASSLVRRVWGQAILTDGYTF. Written as DNA, the CDR3 is TGTGCCAGCAGCTTAGTGAGAAGGGTGTGGGGGCAGGCGATACTTACGGATGGCTACACCTTC. The chain employs TRBV11-2 and TRBJ1-2, with a possible D match to TRBD1 (6 bases). V lost 1 base and J lost 6, with 33 bases in between. This CDR3 spans 21 amino acids. Germline V gives CDR1 SGHAT, CDR2 FQNNGV. Combining the CDR3 with reference TRBV11-2 and TRBJ1-2 gives the whole variable domain EAGVAQSPRYKIIEKRQSVAFWCNPISGHATLYWYQQILGQGPKLLIQFQNNGVVDDSQLPKDRFSAERLKGVDSTLKIQPAKLEDSAVYLCASSLVRRVWGQAILTDGYTFGSGTRLTVV.

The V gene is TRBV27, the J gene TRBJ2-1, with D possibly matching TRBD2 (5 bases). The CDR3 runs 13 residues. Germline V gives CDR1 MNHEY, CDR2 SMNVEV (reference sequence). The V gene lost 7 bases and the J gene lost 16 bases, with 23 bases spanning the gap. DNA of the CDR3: TGTGCCAGCACGGAGCGGCCTTACAATGAGACTTTCTTC. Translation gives CASTERPYNETFF.

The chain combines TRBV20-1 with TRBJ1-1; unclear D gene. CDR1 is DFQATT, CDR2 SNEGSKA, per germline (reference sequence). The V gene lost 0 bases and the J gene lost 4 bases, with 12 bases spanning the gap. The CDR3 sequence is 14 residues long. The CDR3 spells CSARDPGSGTEAFF. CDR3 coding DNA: TGCAGTGCTAGAGATCCCGGGTCGGGCACTGAAGCTTTCTTT.